This paragraph reports one T cell receptor (beta chain). Its antigen is currently unknown. The data stem from a study of cytomegalovirus exposure and HLA in healthy donors. Study-level findings and limits: Reportedly, diagnosis of cytomegalovirus status by the classifier showed high specificity and sensitivity. The productive fraction for most TCR beta V segments was about 90% or about 30% in an earlier analysis.

The CDR3 covers 15 residues. Germline V lookup: CDR1 LGHNT, CDR2 FRNRAP. V was pared by 1 base and J by 5 bases, with 15 bases between. PCR employed 60 Vbeta and 13 Jbeta primers. The protocol was immunoSEQ multiplex PCR, while the TCRdb copy is restricted to in-frame clones and leaves out a portion. The sample contains about 95,000 clones, 81% of which appear only once. The origin of this receptor is a woman between 70 and 85 years old in good health and CMV-seropositive. V and J are TRBV12-5 and TRBJ2-7; D is perhaps TRBD1 (6 bases). Source material: PBMCs. CDR3 loop: CASGLGINRADEQYF. For the CDR3, the DNA is TGTGCTAGTGGTTTGGGGATCAACAGGGCCGACGAGCAGTACTTC.